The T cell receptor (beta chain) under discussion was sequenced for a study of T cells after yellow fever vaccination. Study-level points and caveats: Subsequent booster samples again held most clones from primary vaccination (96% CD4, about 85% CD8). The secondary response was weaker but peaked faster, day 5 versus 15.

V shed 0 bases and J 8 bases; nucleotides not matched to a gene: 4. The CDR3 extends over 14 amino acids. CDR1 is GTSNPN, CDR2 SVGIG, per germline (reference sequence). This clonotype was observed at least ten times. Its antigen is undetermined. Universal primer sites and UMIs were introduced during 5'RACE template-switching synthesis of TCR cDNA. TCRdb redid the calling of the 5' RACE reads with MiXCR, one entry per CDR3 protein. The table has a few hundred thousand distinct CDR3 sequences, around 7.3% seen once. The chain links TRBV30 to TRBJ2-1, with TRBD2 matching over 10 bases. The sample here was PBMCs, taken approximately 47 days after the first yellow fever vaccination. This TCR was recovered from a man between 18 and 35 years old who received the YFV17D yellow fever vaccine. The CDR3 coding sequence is TGTGCCTGGAGTGTAGCGGGGGGGCAGTATGAGCAGTTCTTC. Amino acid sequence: CAWSVAGGQYEQFF.